A selection of T cell receptor beta chains follows, all from one sample in a study of cytomegalovirus exposure and HLA in healthy donors. Assay used: immunoSEQ multiplex PCR; TCRdb lists only in-frame clones, some missing. Its listing shows approximately 50,000 clones. Sequencing used PBMCs. The receptors were sampled from a woman aged 40 to 50 in good health and CMV-seronegative. Each CDR3 is given with its conserved first and last residue. The D gene is left open where the match is weak.

TRBV5-1	TRBJ2-5	NA	13	CASSLTPGETQYF	TGCGCCAGCAGCTTGACTCCGGGGGAGACCCAGTACTTC
TRBV5-1	TRBJ2-3	NA	15	CASSSRPGSTDTQYF	TGCGCCAGCAGCTCCCGTCCGGGAAGCACAGATACGCAGTATTTT
TRBV5-1	TRBJ2-4	NA	14	CASSLGQLPNIQYF	TGCGCCAGCAGCTTGGGACAGCTCCCGAACATTCAGTACTTC
TRBV18	TRBJ2-7	NA	14	CASSIQGSPYEQYF	TGTGCCAGCTCGATACAGGGTTCCCCCTACGAGCAGTACTTC
TRBV19	TRBJ2-7	TRBD2	14	CASSSTSGRAGQYF	TGTGCCAGTAGTTCCACTAGCGGGAGGGCCGGGCAGTACTTC
TRBV6-5	TRBJ1-2	TRBD1	15	CASSVTGVVSYGYTF	TGTGCCAGCAGTGTGACAGGGGTGGTTAGCTATGGCTACACCTTC
TRBV27	TRBJ2-1	NA	14	CASSPSSSYNEQFF	TGTGCCAGCAGTCCCTCTAGCTCCTACAATGAGCAGTTCTTC
TRBV4-2	TRBJ2-1	TRBD2	16	CASSQVRAGGTGEQFF	TGTGCCAGCAGCCAAGTCCGAGCGGGGGGGACGGGTGAGCAGTTCTTC
TRBV18	TRBJ1-6	TRBD1	17	CASSRPAGQGDNSPLHF	TGTGCCAGCTCTCGACCCGCCGGACAGGGGGATAATTCACCCCTCCACTTT
TRBV5-1	TRBJ2-5	NA	14	CASSVGEGRETQYF	TGCGCCAGCAGCGTAGGCGAGGGAAGGGAGACCCAGTACTTC
TRBV7-2	TRBJ1-2	NA	11	CASSPSYGYTF	TGTGCCAGCAGCCCTTCCTATGGCTACACCTTC
TRBV19	TRBJ2-1	TRBD1	14	CASRGQGEGNEQFF	TGTGCCAGTCGAGGACAGGGGGAAGGAAATGAGCAGTTCTTC
TRBV9	TRBJ1-1	TRBD1	15	CASSGKDRGRDEAFF	TGTGCCAGCAGCGGAAAGGACAGGGGACGGGATGAAGCTTTCTTT
TRBV20-1	TRBJ1-2	NA	11	CSATGTSGYTF	TGCAGTGCGACTGGGACTTCTGGCTACACCTTC